The TCR beta chain under discussion was sequenced for a study of human CD8 memory T cell subsets. Libraries for TCR beta were constructed using UMI-labeled 5' RACE. TCRdb reanalyzed the 5' RACE reads, giving one entry per CDR3 protein sequence and no DNA. This table holds some 10,000 distinct CDR3 sequences. In germline, CDR1 is SGHDN, CDR2 FVKESK. The CDR3 loop spans 14 amino acids. Sample: CD8+ stem-like memory T cells (TSCM and TCM) sorted from PBMCs. As for subset: stem-like memory CD8 T cells (TSTEM), CCR7+ PD-1- TIGIT-. This sequence joins TRBV14 and TRBJ2-7. The TCR was taken from a human donor in good health. The CDR3 reads CASSQDSISYEQYF.